This T cell receptor beta chain is drawn from a study of blood T cell repertoires in COVID-19 (dated by TCRdb to 2019 to 2021). Background on the whole study: Samples covering the acute and convalescent phases of COVID-19 were provided by collaborators in the United States, Italy and Spain. The prospective study material was composed of cDNA or gDNA derived from T cells, B-cell-depleted T cells, or PBMCs. Sample metadata almost always included a de-identified subject ID, COVID-19 status, age in years and sex. Where HLA class I and class II types were available, the types were taken from metadata supplied by the sample provider, not from assay-based typing. Samples were obtained from the ongoing ImmuneRACE study (first 160 participants) and from about 1,300 subjects provided by 6 global collaborators. Deeply sampled blood TCRbeta repertoires from subjects exposed to, actively infected with, or recovered from COVID-19 were included in the dataset. A freely available public database, intended as a resource for researchers studying the immune response to SARS-CoV-2, is where the repertoires were released.

The collaborating institutions used their own protocols to collect whole blood in K2EDTA tubes. For TCRbeta analysis, collaborators shipped samples in one of three forms: frozen whole blood, isolated PBMCs, or DNA extracted from either of those sample types. TCRbeta CDR3 regions were amplified from genomic DNA by means of the immunoSEQ Assay, a bias-controlled multiplex PCR. In the authors' own workflow: Within the assay, amplification of reference gene primers was used to estimate how many nucleated cells each sample contained. To quantify the absolute abundance of each unique TCRbeta CDR3 rearrangement, sequence reads were collapsed and filtered. For each sample, productive Simpson clonality was calculated by taking the square root of Simpson's diversity index across productive rearrangements. TCRdb limited this immuneACCESS table to in-frame rearrangements with V and J called. A share of clones is missing; checked studies link under half to unresolved V genes, and the rest is unexplained. V, J and clone size were drawn from that table, and D and trimming were deduced from the DNA. This sample is represented by approximately 61,000 clones; 70% to 90% of them were singletons. More than 12% of the sample comes from the top ten.

Beyond this particular receptor, the publication reports: Clinical and demographic metadata were provided uncurated, with the amount varying by source and participant.

On this clone: Its specific antigen is unknown. No base quality information exists; no much larger clone differs at one position.

Trimming leaves V shorter by 4 bases and J shorter by 4 bases, with the junction holding 24 bases beyond the gene matches. The CDR3 starts with the cysteine, ends with the phenylalanine, and has 21 residues. Of the read, only the CDR3 DNA is kept; its 63 bases are in frame from base 1. From a lookup of the germline V gene, CDR1 and CDR2 are SGHDN and FVKESK. The clonotype comes from a human donor in a cohort sampled during active COVID-19. The sequenced sample consisted of peripheral blood. This chain is built from TRBV14 and TRBJ1-5, and 8 bases in between align with TRBD1. This receptor carries the CDR3 CASSLPSRGDRRLPWNQPQHF. At the DNA level, the sequence is TGTGCCAGCAGCCTTCCTAGCCGGGGGGACAGGCGATTACCGTGGAATCAGCCCCAGCATTTT. Reference TRBV14 and TRBJ1-5 proteins supply the regions before and after the CDR3; the full variable domain is: EAGVTQFPSHSVIEKGQTVTLRCDPISGHDNLYWYRRVMGKEIKFLLHFVKESKQDESGMPNNRFLAERTGGTYSTLKVQPAELEDSGVYFCASSLPSRGDRRLPWNQPQHFGDGTRLSIL.